This entry is about one TCR beta chain. The data belong to a study of cytomegalovirus exposure and HLA in healthy donors. Germline loops: CDR1 SGDLS, CDR2 YYNGEE. V lost 0 bases to trimming and J lost 10 bases; unmatched junction nucleotides: 7. The CDR3 sequence is 14 residues long. PCR primers comprised 60 Vbeta and 13 Jbeta primers. TCRdb's table, derived via immunoSEQ multiplex PCR, lists solely in-frame clones and lacks some. The profile shows over 55,000 clones, over 75% of them singletons. Input material: PBMCs. V is TRBV9 and J is TRBJ2-1, with 7 bases fitting TRBD2. The source of this sequence is a woman under 40 in good health and CMV-seronegative. The CDR3 DNA reads as TGTGCCAGCAGCGTAGACCCAACGGGGGGAGAGCAGTTCTTC. Its protein is CASSVDPTGGEQFF. The full variable domain, rest sourced from reference TRBV9 and TRBJ2-1, is DSGVTQTPKHLITATGQRVTLRCSPRSGDLSVYWYQQSLDQGLQFLIQYYNGEERAKGNILERFSAQQFPDLHSELNLSSLELGDSALYFCASSVDPTGGEQFFGPGTRLTVL.